This T cell receptor beta chain emerged from a study of cytomegalovirus exposure and HLA in healthy donors. Study-wide results and caveats: The likely explanation for a cluster of highly shared sequence variants was sequencing artifact.

The germline gives CDR1 MNHEY, CDR2 SVGAGI. This CDR3 is 14 amino acids long. 60 Vbeta and 13 Jbeta primers were used in PCR. Assay used: immunoSEQ multiplex PCR; TCRdb lists only in-frame clones, some missing. The sample lists about 170,000 clones; roughly 80% were seen once. With regard to this clone: Its antigen is unidentified.

This chain joins TRBV6-5 and TRBJ2-2; 7 bases match TRBD2. The source of this sequence is a male donor in good health and CMV-seronegative. The sequencing input was PBMCs. This CDR3 reads CATKLAHYTGELFF. CDR3 nucleotides: TGTGCGACTAAACTAGCGCACTACACCGGGGAGCTGTTTTTT.